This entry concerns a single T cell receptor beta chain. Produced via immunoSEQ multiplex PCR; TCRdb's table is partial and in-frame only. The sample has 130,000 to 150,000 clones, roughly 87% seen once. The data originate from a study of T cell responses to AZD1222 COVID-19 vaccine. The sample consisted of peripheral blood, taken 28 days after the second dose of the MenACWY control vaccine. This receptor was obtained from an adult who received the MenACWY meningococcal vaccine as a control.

CDR3 DNA: TGTGCCAGTTCTCGTACTGACGGAAACACCATATATTTT. Amino acid sequence: CASSRTDGNTIYF. This chain joins TRBV28 and TRBJ1-3, with D unresolved. The CDR3 loop spans 13 amino acids. V shed 9 bases and J shed 4 bases, with 13 bases lying between them. CDR1 is MDHEN and CDR2 is SYDVKM in the germline V gene.